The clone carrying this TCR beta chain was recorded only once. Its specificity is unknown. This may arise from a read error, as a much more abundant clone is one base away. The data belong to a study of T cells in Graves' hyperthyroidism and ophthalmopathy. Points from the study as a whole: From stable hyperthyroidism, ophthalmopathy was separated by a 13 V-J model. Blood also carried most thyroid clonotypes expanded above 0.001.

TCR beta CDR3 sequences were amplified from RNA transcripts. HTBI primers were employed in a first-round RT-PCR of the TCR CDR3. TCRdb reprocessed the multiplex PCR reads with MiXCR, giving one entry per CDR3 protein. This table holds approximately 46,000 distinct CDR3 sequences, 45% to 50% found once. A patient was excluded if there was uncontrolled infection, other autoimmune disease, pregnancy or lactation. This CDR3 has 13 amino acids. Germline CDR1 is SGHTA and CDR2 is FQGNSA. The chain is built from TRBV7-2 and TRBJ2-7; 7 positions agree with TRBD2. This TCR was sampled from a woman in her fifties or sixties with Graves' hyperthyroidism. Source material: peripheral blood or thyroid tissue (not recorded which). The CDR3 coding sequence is TGTGCCAGCAGCGAGACTAGCAAAAACGAGCAGCACTTC. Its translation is CASSETSKNEQHF.